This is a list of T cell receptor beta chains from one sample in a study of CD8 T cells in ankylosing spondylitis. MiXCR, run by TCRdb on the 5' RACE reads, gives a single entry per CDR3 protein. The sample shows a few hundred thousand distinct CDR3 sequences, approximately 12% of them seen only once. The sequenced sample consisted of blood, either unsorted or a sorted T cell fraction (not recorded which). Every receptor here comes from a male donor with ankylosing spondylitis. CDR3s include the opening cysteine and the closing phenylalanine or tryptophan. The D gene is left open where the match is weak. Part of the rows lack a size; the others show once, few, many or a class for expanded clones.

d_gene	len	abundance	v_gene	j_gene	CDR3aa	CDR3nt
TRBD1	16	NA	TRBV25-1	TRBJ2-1	CASSGDRLSSYNEQFF	TGTGCCAGCAGTGGGGACAGGTTAAGCTCCTACAATGAGCAGTTCTTC
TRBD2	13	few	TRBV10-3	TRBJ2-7	CAISGTSSYEQYF	TGTGCCATCAGTGGGACTAGTTCCTACGAGCAGTACTTC
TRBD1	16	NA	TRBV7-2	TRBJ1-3	CASSHRDRESGNTIYF	TGTGCCAGCAGCCACAGGGACAGGGAATCTGGAAACACCATATATTTT
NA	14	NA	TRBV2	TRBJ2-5	CASSPLWGGETQYF	TGTGCCAGCAGTCCCCTTTGGGGAGGAGAGACCCAGTACTTC
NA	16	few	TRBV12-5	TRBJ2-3	CASGLVRGGATDTQYF	TGTGCTAGTGGTTTGGTACGTGGGGGAGCCACAGATACGCAGTATTTT
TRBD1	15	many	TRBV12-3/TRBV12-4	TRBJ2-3	CASSFGGQGPDTQYF	TGTGCCAGCAGTTTTGGGGGACAGGGCCCAGATACGCAGTATTTT
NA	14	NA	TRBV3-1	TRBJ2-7	CASSQEPRSYEQYF	TGTGCCAGCAGCCAAGAGCCCAGATCCTACGAGCAGTACTTC
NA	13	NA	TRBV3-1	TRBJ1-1	CASSQEGFAEAFF	TGTGCCAGCAGCCAAGAAGGTTTCGCTGAAGCTTTCTTT
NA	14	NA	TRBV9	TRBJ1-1	CASSVGGGYTEAFF	TGTGCCAGCAGCGTGGGAGGGGGATACACTGAAGCTTTCTTT
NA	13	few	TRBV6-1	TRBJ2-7	CASSIDTRYEQYF	TGTGCCAGCAGTATTGACACGCGCTACGAGCAGTACTTC
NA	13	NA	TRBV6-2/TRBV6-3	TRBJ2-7	CASSYPASYEQYF	TGTGCCAGCAGTTACCCCGCATCCTACGAGCAGTACTTC
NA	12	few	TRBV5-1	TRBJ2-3	CASSKNIRSQYF	TGCGCCAGCAGCAAGAACATACGATCGCAGTATTTT
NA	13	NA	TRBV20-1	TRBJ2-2	CSARRSISWELFF	TGCAGTGCTAGACGTTCCATCTCTTGGGAGCTGTTTTTT
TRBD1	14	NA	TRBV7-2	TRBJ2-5	CASSFRQGWETQYF	TGTGCCAGCAGCTTCCGACAGGGGTGGGAGACCCAGTACTTC
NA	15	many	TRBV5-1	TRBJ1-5	CASSLAGDGGQPQHF	TGCGCCAGCAGCTTGGCCGGGGACGGTGGTCAGCCCCAGCATTTT
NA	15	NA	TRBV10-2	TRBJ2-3	CASTTRRGGTDTQYF	TGCGCCAGCACCACACGCAGGGGCGGCACAGATACGCAGTATTTT
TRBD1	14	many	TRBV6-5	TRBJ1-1	CASSWDRVRTEAFF	TGTGCCAGCAGTTGGGACAGGGTTCGCACTGAAGCTTTCTTT
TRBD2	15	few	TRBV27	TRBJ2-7	CASSLRTSGTYEQYF	TGTGCCAGCAGTCTTCGGACTAGCGGGACCTACGAGCAGTACTTC
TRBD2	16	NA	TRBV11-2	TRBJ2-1	CASSSRTSGWGNEQFF	TGTGCCAGCAGCTCACGGACTAGCGGGTGGGGGAATGAGCAGTTCTTC
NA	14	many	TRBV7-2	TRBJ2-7	CASSLGLRGAEQYF	TGTGCCAGCAGCTTAGGTCTACGGGGGGCCGAGCAGTACTTC
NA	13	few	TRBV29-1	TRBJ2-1	CSVSGLRGGEQFF	TGCAGCGTTTCTGGACTGCGAGGAGGCGAGCAGTTCTTC
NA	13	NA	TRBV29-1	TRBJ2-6	CSVLTSGANVLTF	TGCAGCGTTCTTACCTCTGGGGCCAACGTCCTGACTTTC
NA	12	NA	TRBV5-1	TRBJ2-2	CASKDQSGELFF	TGCGCCAGCAAGGACCAATCCGGAGAGCTGTTTTTT
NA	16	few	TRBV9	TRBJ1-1	CASSAGRGWLETEAFF	TGTGCCAGCAGCGCCGGCCGTGGCTGGTTAGAGACTGAAGCTTTCTTT
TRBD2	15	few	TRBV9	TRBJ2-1	CASSVGLADYNEQFF	TGTGCCAGCAGCGTAGGACTAGCGGATTACAATGAGCAGTTCTTC
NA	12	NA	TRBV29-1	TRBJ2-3	CSVEDLVDTQYF	TGCAGCGTTGAAGACCTCGTGGATACGCAGTATTTT
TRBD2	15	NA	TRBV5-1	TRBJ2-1	CASSFSGSSHNEQFF	TGCGCCAGCAGCTTTAGCGGGAGCTCACACAATGAGCAGTTCTTC
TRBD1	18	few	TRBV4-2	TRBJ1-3	CASSSGTGGHVEGNTIYF	TGTGCCAGCAGTTCCGGGACAGGGGGCCACGTCGAAGGAAACACCATATATTTT
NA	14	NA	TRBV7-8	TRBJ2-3	CASSLGKRSDTQYF	TGTGCCAGCAGCTTAGGGAAGAGGAGTGATACGCAGTATTTT
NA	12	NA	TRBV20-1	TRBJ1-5	CSASFRNQPQHF	TGCAGTGCTAGCTTCAGAAATCAGCCCCAGCATTTT
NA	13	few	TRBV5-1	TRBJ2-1	CASSGVVSNEQFF	TGCGCCAGCAGCGGCGTTGTTTCCAATGAGCAGTTCTTC
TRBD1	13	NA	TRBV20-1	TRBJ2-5	CSASEGASETQYF	TGCAGTGCTAGTGAGGGGGCAAGTGAGACCCAGTACTTC
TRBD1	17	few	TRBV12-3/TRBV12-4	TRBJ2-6	CASSPGQGASGANVLTF	TGTGCCAGCAGCCCTGGACAGGGGGCGTCTGGGGCCAACGTCCTGACTTTC
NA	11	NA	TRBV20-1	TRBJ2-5	CSATAQETQYF	TGCAGTGCTACCGCCCAAGAGACCCAGTACTTC
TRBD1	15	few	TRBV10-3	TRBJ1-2	CAITAQTGTNYGYTF	TGTGCCATCACCGCTCAGACAGGGACTAACTATGGCTACACCTTC
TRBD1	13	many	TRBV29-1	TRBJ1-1	CSVRTGGYTEAFF	TGCAGCGTTCGGACAGGGGGGTACACTGAAGCTTTCTTT
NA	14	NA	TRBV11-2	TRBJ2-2	CASSLDIRTGELFF	TGTGCCAGCAGCTTAGATATCCGAACCGGGGAGCTGTTTTTT